One and the same sample provided the 7 T cell receptor beta chains below, sequenced in a study of shared clonotypes between healthy human individuals. The method was immunoSEQ multiplex PCR; TCRdb's version includes in-frame clones alone and lacks a portion of them. The sample has some 2 million clones; approximately 94% are singletons. Naive CD8 populations comprised CD45RO-negative cells positively selected for CCR7, excluding terminally differentiated effector memory CD45RA+ cells. The sample comprised naive CD8+ T cells sorted from blood. The receptors were gathered from a man aged 18 to 35 in good health.

As to this clone: At one end the junction does not follow the germline gene, possibly because of a read error. The V call is TRBV7-7, the J call TRBJ2-4, with D possibly called TRBD1 or TRBD2 (5 bases each). The CDR3 totals 13 residues. CDR1 and CDR2 (germline): SSHAT, FNYEAQ (reference sequence). The CDR3 sequence is CASSDGAENIQYF. For the CDR3, the DNA is TGTGCTAGCAGCGACGGGGCTGAAAACATTCAGTACTTC.

The rearrangement links TRBV30 to TRBJ2-7, with D possibly called TRBD1 or TRBD2 (5 bases each). Germline CDR1 GTSNPN, CDR2 SVGIG (reference sequence). With 2 bases removed from V and 4 bases from J, the gap between germline ends came to 12 bases. The CDR3 totals 13 residues. The CDR3 nucleotides are TGTGCCTGGAGTATCGAGGGACCTTACGAGCAGTACTTC. It yields the protein CAWSIEGPYEQYF.

The rearrangement uses TRBV6-5 and TRBJ2-2; a possible D gene is TRBD1 (6 bases). With 1 base removed from V and 4 bases from J, the gap between germline ends came to 10 bases. The CDR3 runs to 15 residues. The germline CDR1 and CDR2 sequences are MNHEY and SVGAGI. The CDR3 reads CASSYLDSSTGELFF. DNA for the CDR3: TGTGCCAGCAGTTACTTGGACAGTTCCACCGGGGAGCTGTTTTTT.

This clone was counted a single time. This chain links TRBV30 with TRBJ2-5; TRBD1 is a possible D gene (6 bases). The end of the DNA fits TRBJ2-7 better, so the J call may be wrong. The CDR3 is made up of 11 amino acids. Germline V lookup: CDR1 GTSNPN, CDR2 SVGIG (reference sequence). The DNA for the CDR3 is TGTGCCTGGAGTCTAGGGGGCGAGCAGTACTTC. Translated, it gives CAWSLGGEQYF.

The V and J genes are TRBV5-1 and TRBJ2-7, with 7 bases identical to TRBD2. The CDR3 covers 17 residues. V trimming: 0 bases; J trimming: 1 base; junction bases outside the gene matches: 10. Germline assignment: CDR1 SGHRS and CDR2 YFSETQ. The CDR3 coding sequence is TGCGCCAGCAGCTTGGAGCCATCGGGACTACTATCCTACGAGCAGTACTTC. Translation gives CASSLEPSGLLSYEQYF.

About this clone itself: Additional DNA sequences in this sample encode the identical CDR3. The V call is TRBV7-9, the J call TRBJ2-1; D unresolved. V was trimmed by 8 bases and J by 10 bases, leaving 15 bases between them. This CDR3 has 12 amino acids. Germline lookup yields CDR1 SEHNR and CDR2 FQNEAQ (reference sequence). DNA for the CDR3: TGTGCCAGCTCCTTAGGTGTCCAGGAGCAGTTCTTC. Its translation is CASSLGVQEQFF.

This chain links TRBV4-3 with TRBJ2-2; D gene unclear. There are 13 residues in the CDR3. Germline V gene lookup returns CDR1 LGHNA and CDR2 YSLEER. Trimming took off 1 base at V and 9 bases at J, with 9 bases between the two ends. This CDR3 reads CASSQVIGRELFF. CDR3 nucleotides: TGCGCCAGCAGCCAAGTGATAGGCCGGGAGCTGTTTTTT.